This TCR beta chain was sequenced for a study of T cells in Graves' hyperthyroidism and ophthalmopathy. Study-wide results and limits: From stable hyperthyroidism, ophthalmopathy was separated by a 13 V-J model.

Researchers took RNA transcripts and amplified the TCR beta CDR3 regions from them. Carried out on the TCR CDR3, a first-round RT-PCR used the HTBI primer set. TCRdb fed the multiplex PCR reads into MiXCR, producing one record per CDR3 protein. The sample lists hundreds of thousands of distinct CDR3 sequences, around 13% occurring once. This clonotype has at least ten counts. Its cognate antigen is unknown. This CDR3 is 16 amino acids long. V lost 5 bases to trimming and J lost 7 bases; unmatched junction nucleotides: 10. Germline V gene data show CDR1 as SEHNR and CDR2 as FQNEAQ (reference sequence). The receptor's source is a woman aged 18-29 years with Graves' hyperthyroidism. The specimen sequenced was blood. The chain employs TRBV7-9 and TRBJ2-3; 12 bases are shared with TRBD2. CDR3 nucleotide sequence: TGTGCCAGCAGCGCGCGACTAGCGGGGGCCGCATATACGCAGTATTTT. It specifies CASSARLAGAAYTQYF.